The following is a TCR beta chain sequence with its context. Sequenced by immunoSEQ multiplex PCR; TCRdb stores in-frame clones only, minus some. The sample shows around 180,000 clones, 80% to 90% of them seen only once. The data were taken from a study of T cell responses to AZD1222 COVID-19 vaccine. Germline values: CDR1 MNHEY, CDR2 SVGAGI. Trimming pared 6 bases from V and 5 bases from J, leaving 10 bases between. The CDR3 runs to 12 residues. The clonotype comes from an adult in good health. This sample comprised peripheral blood, obtained on day 0 of AZD1222 vaccination. The chain employs TRBV6-5 and TRBJ1-2; D uncertain. For the CDR3, the DNA is TGTGCCAGCAGCCCAGTAATTTATGGCTACACCTTC. It encodes CASSPVIYGYTF.